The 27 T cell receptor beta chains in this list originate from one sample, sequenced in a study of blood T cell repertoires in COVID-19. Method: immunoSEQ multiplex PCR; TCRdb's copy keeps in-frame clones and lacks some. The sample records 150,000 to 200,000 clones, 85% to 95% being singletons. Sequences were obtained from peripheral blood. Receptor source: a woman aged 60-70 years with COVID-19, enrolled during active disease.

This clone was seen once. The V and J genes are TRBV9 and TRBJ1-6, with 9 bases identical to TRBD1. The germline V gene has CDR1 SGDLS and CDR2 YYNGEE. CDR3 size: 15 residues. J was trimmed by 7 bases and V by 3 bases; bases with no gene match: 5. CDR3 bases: TGTGCCAGCAGCGGCTTGGGGACAGGGAATTCACCCCTCCACTTT. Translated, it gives CASSGLGTGNSPLHF.

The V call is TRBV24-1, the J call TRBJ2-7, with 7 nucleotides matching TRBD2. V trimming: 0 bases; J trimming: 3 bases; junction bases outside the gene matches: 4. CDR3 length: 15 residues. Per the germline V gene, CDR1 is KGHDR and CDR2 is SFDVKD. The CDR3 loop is CATSDLSSGDYEQYF. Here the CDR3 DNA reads TGTGCCACCAGTGATTTGTCAAGCGGGGACTACGAGCAGTACTTC.

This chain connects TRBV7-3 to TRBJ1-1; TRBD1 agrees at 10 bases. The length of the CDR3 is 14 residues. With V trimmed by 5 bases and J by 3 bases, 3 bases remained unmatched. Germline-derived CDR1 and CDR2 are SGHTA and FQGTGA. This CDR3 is CASSRTGGHTEAFF. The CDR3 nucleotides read TGTGCCAGCAGCCGGACAGGGGGGCACACTGAAGCTTTCTTT.

The CDR3 region has the DNA TGCGCCAGCAGCTTGAATATGGAGTCTGCTGAAGCTTTCTTT. Its translation: CASSLNMESAEAFF. J is TRBJ1-1 and V is TRBV5-1; no reliable D call. The CDR3 covers 14 residues. V lost 1 base to trimming and J lost 6 bases, with 13 bases between them. Germline assignment: CDR1 SGHRS and CDR2 YFSETQ. The whole variable domain, remainder taken from reference TRBV5-1 and TRBJ1-1, is KAGVTQTPRYLIKTRGQQVTLSCSPISGHRSVSWYQQTPGQGLQFLFEYFSETQRNKGNFPGRFSGRQFSNSRSEMNVSTLELGDSALYLCASSLNMESAEAFFGQGTRLTVV.

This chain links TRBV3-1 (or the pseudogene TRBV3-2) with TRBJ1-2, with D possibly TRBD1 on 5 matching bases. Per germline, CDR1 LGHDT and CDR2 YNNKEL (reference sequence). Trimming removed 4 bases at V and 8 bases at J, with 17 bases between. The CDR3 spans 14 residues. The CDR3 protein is CASSPGRAFGGYTF. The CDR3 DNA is TGTGCCAGCAGCCCAGGCAGGGCCTTCGGAGGCTACACCTTC.

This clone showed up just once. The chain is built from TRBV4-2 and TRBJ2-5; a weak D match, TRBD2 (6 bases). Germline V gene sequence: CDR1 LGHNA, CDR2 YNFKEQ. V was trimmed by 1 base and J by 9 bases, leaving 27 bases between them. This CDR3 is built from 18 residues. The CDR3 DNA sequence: TGTGCCAGCAGCCAAGGGGCCGCGGGGCGCCCGGGGGAGAGCGCCCAGTACTTC. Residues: CASSQGAAGRPGESAQYF.

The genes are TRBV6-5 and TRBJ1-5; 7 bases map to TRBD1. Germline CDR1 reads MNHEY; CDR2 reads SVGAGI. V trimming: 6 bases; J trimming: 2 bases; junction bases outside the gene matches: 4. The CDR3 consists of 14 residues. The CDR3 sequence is CASRTGNGNQPQHF. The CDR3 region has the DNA TGTGCCAGCAGGACAGGGAATGGCAATCAGCCCCAGCATTTT.

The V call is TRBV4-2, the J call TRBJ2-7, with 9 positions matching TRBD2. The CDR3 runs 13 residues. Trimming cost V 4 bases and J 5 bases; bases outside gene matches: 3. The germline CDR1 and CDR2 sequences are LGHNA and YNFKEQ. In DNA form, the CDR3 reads TGTGCCAGCAGCCCGCGGGGGGGGGACGAGCAGTACTTC. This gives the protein CASSPRGGDEQYF.

The CDR3 here is CAWSPWDRRSSEKLFF. In DNA, the CDR3 is TGTGCCTGGAGTCCCTGGGACAGAAGATCCAGTGAAAAACTGTTTTTT. The chain has TRBV30 and TRBJ1-4; 7 bases fit TRBD1. The CDR3 extends over 16 amino acids. Trimming cost V 2 bases and J 7 bases; bases outside gene matches: 13. CDR1 is GTSNPN and CDR2 is SVGIG in the germline V gene (reference sequence).

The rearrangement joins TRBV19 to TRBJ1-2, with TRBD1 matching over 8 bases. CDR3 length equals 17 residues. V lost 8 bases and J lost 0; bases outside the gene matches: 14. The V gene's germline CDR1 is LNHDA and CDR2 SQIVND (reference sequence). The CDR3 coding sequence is TGTGCCAGTGGCCACGGACAGGGAACTTTAGCTAACTATGGCTACACCTTC. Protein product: CASGHGQGTLANYGYTF.

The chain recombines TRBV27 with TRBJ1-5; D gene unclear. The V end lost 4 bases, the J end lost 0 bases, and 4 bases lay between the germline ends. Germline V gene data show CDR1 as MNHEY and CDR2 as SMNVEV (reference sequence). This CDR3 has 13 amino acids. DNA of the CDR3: TGTGCCAGCAGTTACAGTAGCAATCAGCCCCAGCATTTT. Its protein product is CASSYSSNQPQHF.

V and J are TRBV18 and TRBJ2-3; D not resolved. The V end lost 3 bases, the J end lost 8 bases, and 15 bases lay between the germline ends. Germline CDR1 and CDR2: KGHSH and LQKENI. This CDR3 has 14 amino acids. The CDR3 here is CASSPEQAMGTQYF. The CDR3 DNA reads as TGTGCCAGCTCACCCGAGCAGGCTATGGGTACGCAGTATTTT.

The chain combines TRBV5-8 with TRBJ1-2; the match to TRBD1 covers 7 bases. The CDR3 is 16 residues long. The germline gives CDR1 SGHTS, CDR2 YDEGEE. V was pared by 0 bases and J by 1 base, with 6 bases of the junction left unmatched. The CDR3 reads CASSLAIGQVNYGYTF. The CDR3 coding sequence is TGTGCCAGCAGCTTGGCCATCGGACAGGTTAACTATGGCTACACCTTC.

DNA for the CDR3: TGTGCCATCAGTGAAAGAGAACAAGAGACCCAGTACTTC. Translated: CAISEREQETQYF. The gene calls are TRBV10-3 and TRBJ2-5, with D unclear. Germline CDR1 is ENHRY and CDR2 is SYGVKD. The CDR3 spans 13 residues. Trimming cost V 3 bases and J 2 bases, with 7 bases left between them.

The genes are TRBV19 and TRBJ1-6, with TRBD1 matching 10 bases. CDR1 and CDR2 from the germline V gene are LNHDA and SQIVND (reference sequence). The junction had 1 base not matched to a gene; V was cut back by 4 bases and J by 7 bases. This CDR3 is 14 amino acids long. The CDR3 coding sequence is TGTGCCAGTAGTAGGGGACAGGGGAATTCACCCCTCCACTTT. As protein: CASSRGQGNSPLHF. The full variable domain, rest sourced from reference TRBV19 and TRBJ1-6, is DGGITQSPKYLFRKEGQNVTLSCEQNLNHDAMYWYRQDPGQGLRLIYYSQIVNDFQKGDIAEGYSVSREKKESFPLTVTSAQKNPTAFYLCASSRGQGNSPLHFGNGTRLTVT.

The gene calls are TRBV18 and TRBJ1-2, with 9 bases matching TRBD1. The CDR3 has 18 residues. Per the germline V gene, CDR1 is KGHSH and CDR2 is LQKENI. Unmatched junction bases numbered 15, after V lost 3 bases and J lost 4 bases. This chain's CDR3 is CASSPNPHRGPSSYGYTF. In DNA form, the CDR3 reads TGTGCCAGCTCACCTAATCCGCACAGGGGGCCCTCTAGCTATGGCTACACCTTC. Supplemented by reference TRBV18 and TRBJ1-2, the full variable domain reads NAGVMQNPRHLVRRRGQEARLRCSPMKGHSHVYWYRQLPEEGLKFMVYLQKENIIDESGMPKERFSAEFPKEGPSILRIQQVVRGDSAAYFCASSPNPHRGPSSYGYTFGSGTRLTVV.

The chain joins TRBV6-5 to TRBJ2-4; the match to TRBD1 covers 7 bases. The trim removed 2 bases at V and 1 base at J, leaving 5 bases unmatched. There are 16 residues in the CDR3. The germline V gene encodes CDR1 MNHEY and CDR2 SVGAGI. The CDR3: CASSYLTGWAKNIQYF. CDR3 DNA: TGTGCCAGCAGTTACCTGACAGGGTGGGCCAAAAACATTCAGTACTTC.

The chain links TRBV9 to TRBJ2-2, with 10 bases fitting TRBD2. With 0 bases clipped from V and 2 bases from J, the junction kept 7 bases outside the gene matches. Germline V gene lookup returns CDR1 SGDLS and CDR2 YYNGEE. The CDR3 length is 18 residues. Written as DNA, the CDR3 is TGTGCCAGCAGCGTAGGGGCTAGCGGGGGATTCAACACCGGGGAGCTGTTTTTT. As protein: CASSVGASGGFNTGELFF.

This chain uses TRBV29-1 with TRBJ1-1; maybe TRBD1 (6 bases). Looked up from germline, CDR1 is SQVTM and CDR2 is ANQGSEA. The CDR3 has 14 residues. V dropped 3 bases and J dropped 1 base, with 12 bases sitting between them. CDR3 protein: CSVDRAGANTEAFF. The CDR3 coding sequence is TGCAGCGTTGATCGGGCAGGGGCGAACACTGAAGCTTTCTTT. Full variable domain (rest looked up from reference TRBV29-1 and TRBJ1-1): SAVISQKPSRDICQRGTSLTIQCQVDSQVTMMFWYRQQPGQSLTLIATANQGSEATYESGFVIDKFPISRPNLTFSTLTVSNMSPEDSSIYLCSVDRAGANTEAFFGQGTRLTVV.

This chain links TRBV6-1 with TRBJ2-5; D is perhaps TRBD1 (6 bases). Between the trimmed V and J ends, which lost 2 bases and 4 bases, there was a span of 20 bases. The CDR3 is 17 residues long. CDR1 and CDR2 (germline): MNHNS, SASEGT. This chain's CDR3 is CASSEPGTSSDRETQYF. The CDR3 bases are TGTGCCAGCAGTGAACCCGGGACCTCATCGGACAGAGAGACCCAGTACTTC.

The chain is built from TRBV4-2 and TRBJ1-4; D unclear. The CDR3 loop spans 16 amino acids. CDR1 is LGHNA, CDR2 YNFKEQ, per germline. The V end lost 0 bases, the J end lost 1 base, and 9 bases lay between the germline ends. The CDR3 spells CASSQDSFKTNEKLFF. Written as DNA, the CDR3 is TGTGCCAGCAGCCAAGATTCGTTTAAAACTAATGAAAAACTGTTTTTT.

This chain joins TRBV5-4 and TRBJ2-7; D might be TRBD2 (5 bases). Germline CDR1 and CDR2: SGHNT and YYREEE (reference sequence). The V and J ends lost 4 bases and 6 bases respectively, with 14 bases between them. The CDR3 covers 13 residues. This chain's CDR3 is CASSPQTGGEQYF. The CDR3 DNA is TGTGCCAGCAGCCCCCAAACTGGAGGCGAGCAGTACTTC.

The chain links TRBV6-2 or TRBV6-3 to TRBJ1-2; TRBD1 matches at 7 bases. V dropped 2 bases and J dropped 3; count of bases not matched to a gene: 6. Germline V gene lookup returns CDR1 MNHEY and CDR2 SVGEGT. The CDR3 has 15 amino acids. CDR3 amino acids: CASSYTRDSYYGYTF. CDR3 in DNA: TGTGCCAGCAGTTACACACGGGACAGTTACTATGGCTACACCTTC.

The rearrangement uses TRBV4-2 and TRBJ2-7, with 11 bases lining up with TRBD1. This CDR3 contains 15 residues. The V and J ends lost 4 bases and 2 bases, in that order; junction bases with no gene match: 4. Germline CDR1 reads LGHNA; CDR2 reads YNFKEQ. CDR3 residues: CASSRGTGGAYEQYF. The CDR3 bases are TGTGCCAGCAGCCGAGGGACAGGGGGAGCCTACGAGCAGTACTTC.

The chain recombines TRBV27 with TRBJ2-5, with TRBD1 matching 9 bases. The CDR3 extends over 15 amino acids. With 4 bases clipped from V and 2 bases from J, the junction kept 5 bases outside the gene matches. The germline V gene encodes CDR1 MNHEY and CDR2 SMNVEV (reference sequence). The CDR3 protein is CASSWGQGGQETQYF. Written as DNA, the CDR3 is TGTGCCAGCAGTTGGGGACAGGGAGGGCAAGAGACCCAGTACTTC.

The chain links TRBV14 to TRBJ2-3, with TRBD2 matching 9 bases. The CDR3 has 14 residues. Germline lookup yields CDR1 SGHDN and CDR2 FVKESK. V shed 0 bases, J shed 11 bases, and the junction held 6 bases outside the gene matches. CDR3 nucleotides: TGTGCCAGCAGCCAAGAGGTGCGGCGGGGGGGGCAGTATTTT. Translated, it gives CASSQEVRRGGQYF.

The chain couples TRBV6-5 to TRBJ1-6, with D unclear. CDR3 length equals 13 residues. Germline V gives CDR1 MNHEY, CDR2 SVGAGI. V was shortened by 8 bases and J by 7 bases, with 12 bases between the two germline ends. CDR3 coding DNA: TGTGCCAGCGGCCTGGGAGGGAATTCACCCCTCCACTTT. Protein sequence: CASGLGGNSPLHF.